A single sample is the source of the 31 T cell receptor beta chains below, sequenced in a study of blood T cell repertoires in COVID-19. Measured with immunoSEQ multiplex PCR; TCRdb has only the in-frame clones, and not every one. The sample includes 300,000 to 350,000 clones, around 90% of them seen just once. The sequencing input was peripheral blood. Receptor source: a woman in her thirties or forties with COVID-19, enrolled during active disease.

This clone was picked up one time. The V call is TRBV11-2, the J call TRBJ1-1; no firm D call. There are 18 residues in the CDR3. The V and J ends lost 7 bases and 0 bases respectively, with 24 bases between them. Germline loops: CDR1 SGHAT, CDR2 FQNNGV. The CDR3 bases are TGTGCCAGCACCCCTTTTTCCGGGTTCAGATTCATGAACACTGAAGCTTTCTTT. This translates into CASTPFSGFRFMNTEAFF.

The CDR3 protein is CAWSVPGSTNTEAFF. CDR3 sequence (DNA): TGTGCCTGGTCCGTACCGGGATCTACGAACACTGAAGCTTTCTTT. J is TRBJ1-1 and V is TRBV30; no definite D call. Germline V gene data show CDR1 as GTSNPN and CDR2 as SVGIG (reference sequence). V lost 5 bases and J lost 1, with 17 bases in between. CDR3 size: 15 residues.

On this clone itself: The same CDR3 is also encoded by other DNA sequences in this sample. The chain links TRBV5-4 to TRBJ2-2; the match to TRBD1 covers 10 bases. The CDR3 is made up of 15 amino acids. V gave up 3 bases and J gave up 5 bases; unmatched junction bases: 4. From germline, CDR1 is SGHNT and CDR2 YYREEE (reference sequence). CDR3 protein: CASSSDRGRTGELFF. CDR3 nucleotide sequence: TGTGCCAGCAGCTCTGACAGGGGGCGGACCGGGGAGCTGTTTTTT.

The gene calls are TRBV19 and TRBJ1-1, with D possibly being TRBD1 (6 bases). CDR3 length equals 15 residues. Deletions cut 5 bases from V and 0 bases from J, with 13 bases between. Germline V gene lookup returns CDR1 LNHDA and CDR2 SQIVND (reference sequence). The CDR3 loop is CASSLTGTMNTEAFF. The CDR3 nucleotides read TGTGCCAGTAGTCTAACAGGGACCATGAACACTGAAGCTTTCTTT.

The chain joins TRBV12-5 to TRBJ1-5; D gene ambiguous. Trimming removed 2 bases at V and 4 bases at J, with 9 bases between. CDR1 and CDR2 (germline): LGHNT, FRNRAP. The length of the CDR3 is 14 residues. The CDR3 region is CASGLYSVNQPQHF. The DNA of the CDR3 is TGTGCTAGTGGTTTGTATTCCGTTAATCAGCCCCAGCATTTT.

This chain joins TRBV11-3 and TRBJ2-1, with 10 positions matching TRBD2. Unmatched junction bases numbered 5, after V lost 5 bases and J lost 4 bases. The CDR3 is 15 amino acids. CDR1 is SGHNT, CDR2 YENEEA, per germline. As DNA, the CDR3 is TGTGCCAGCAGCCTCAGCGGGAGGGGGTACAATGAGCAGTTCTTC. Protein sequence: CASSLSGRGYNEQFF.

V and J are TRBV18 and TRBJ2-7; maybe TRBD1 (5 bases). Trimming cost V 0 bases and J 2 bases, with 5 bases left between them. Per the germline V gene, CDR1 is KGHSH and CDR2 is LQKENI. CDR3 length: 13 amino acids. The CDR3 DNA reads TGTGCCAGCTCACCACCAGGGGCCTACGAGCAGTACTTC. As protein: CASSPPGAYEQYF.

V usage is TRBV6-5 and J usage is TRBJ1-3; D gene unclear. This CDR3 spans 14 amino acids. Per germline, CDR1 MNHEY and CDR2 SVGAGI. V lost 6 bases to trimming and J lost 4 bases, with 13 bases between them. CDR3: CASREMEAGNTIYF. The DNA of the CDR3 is TGTGCCAGCAGGGAGATGGAGGCGGGAAACACCATATATTTT.

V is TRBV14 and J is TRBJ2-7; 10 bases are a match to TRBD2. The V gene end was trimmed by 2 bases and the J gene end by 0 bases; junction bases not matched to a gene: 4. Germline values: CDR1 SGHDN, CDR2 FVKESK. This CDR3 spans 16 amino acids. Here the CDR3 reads CASSQQLAGTSYEQYF. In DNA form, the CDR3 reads TGTGCCAGCAGCCAACAACTAGCGGGGACCTCCTACGAGCAGTACTTC. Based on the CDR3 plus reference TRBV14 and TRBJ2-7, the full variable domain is EAGVTQFPSHSVIEKGQTVTLRCDPISGHDNLYWYRRVMGKEIKFLLHFVKESKQDESGMPNNRFLAERTGGTYSTLKVQPAELEDSGVYFCASSQQLAGTSYEQYFGPGTRLTVT.

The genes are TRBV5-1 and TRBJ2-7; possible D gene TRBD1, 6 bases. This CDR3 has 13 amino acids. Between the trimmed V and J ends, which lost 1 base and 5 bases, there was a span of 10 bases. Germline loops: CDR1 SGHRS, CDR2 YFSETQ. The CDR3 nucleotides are TGCGCCAGCAGCTTGAATACAGGGAACGAGCAGTACTTC. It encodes CASSLNTGNEQYF.

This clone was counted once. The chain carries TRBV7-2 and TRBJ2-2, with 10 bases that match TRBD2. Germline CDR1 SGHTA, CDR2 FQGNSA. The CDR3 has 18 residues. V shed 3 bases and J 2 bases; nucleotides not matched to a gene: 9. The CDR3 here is CASSLMGLAGVNTGELFF. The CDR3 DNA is TGTGCCAGCAGCTTGATGGGGCTAGCGGGAGTTAACACCGGGGAGCTGTTTTTT.

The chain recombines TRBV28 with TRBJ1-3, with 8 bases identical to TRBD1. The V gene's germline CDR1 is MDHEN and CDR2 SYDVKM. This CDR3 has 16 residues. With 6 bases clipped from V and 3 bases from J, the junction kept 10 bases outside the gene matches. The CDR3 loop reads CASSGDRGPGGNTIYF. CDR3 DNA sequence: TGTGCCAGCAGCGGTGACAGGGGTCCTGGTGGAAACACCATATATTTT.

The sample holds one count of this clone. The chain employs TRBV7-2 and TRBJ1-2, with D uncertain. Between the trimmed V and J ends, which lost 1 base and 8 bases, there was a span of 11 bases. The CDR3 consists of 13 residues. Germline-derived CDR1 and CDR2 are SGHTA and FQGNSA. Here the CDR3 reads CASSLGGYRGYTF. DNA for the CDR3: TGTGCCAGCAGCTTAGGAGGGTATCGAGGCTACACCTTC.

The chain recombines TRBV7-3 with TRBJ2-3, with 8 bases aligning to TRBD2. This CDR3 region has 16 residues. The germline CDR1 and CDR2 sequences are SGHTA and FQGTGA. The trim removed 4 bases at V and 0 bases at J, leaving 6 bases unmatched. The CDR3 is CASSSVSGGSTDTQYF. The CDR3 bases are TGTGCCAGCAGCTCCGTGAGCGGGGGTAGCACAGATACGCAGTATTTT.

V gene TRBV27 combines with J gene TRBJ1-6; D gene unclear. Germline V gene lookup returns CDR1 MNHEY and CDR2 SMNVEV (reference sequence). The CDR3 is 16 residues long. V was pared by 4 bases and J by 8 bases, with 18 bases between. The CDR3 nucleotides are TGTGCCAGCAGTTCACTCCTCGGAGGGTGGGATTCACCCCTCCACTTT. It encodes CASSSLLGGWDSPLHF.

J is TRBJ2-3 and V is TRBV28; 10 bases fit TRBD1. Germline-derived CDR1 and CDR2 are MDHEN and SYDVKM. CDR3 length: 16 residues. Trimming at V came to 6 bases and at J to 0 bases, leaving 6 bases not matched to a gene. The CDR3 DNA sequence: TGTGCCAGCAGCCCTCCGGGACAGGGGAGCACAGATACGCAGTATTTT. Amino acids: CASSPPGQGSTDTQYF.

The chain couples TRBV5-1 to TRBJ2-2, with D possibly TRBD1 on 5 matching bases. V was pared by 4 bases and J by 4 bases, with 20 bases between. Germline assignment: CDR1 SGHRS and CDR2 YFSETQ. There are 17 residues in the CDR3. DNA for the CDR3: TGCGCCAGCAGCCTCTCCGGTGTGGACATCAGCACCGGGGAGCTGTTTTTT. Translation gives CASSLSGVDISTGELFF.

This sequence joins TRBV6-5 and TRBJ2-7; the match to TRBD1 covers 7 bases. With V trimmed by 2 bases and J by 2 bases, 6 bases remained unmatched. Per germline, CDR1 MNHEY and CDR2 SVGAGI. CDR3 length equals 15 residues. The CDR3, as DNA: TGTGCCAGCAGTTACCTGACAGGGCAGCCCTACGAGCAGTACTTC. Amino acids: CASSYLTGQPYEQYF.

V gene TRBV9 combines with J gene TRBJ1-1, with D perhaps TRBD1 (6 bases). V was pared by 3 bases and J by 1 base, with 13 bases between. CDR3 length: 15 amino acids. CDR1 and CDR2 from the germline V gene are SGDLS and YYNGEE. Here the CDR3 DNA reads TGTGCCAGCAGCGCGTACCTAGGGGGGAACACTGAAGCTTTCTTT. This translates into CASSAYLGGNTEAFF. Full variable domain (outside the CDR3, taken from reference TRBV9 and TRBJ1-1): DSGVTQTPKHLITATGQRVTLRCSPRSGDLSVYWYQQSLDQGLQFLIQYYNGEERAKGNILERFSAQQFPDLHSELNLSSLELGDSALYFCASSAYLGGNTEAFFGQGTRLTVV.

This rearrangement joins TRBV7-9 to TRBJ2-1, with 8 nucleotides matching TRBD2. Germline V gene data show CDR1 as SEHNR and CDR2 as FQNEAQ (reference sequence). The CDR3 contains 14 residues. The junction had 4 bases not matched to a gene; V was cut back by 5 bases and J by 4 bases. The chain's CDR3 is CASSTSGPYNEQFF. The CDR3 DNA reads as TGTGCCAGCAGCACTAGCGGACCATACAATGAGCAGTTCTTC.

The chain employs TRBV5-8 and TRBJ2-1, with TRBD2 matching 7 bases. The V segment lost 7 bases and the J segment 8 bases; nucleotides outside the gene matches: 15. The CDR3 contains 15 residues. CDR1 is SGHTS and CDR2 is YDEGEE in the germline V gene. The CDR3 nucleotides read TGTGCCAGCGCCCTCTCCGACGGGGCGGGGGATGAGCAGTTCTTC. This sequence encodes CASALSDGAGDEQFF.

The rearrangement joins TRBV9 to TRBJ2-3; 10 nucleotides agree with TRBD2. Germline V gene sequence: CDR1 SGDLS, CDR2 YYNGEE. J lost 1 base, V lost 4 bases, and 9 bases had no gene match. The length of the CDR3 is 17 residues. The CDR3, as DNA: TGTGCCAGCAGCTTCTTAGCGGGAGGTCGGGGCACAGATACGCAGTATTTT. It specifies CASSFLAGGRGTDTQYF. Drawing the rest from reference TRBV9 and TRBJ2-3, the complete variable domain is DSGVTQTPKHLITATGQRVTLRCSPRSGDLSVYWYQQSLDQGLQFLIQYYNGEERAKGNILERFSAQQFPDLHSELNLSSLELGDSALYFCASSFLAGGRGTDTQYFGPGTRLTVL.

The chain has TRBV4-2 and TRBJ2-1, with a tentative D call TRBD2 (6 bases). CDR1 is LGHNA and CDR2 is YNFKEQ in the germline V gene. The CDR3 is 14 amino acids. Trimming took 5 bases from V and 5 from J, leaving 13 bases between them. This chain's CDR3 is CASSVRDFDNEQFF. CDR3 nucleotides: TGTGCCAGCAGCGTCCGGGACTTTGACAATGAGCAGTTCTTC.

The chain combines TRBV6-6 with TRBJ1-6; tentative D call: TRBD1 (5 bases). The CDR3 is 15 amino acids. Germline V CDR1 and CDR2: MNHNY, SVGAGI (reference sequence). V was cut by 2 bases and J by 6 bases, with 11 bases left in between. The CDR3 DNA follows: TGTGCCAGCAGTTACCGTGCCCAGGGTAATTCACCCCTCCACTTT. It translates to CASSYRAQGNSPLHF.

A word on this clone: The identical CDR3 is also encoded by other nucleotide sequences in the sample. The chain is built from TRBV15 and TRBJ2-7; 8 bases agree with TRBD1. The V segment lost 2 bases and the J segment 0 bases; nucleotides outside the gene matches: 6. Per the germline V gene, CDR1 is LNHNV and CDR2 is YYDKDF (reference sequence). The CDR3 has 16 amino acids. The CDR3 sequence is CATSRPGTGSSYEQYF. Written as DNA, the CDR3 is TGTGCCACCAGCAGACCCGGGACAGGAAGCTCCTACGAGCAGTACTTC.

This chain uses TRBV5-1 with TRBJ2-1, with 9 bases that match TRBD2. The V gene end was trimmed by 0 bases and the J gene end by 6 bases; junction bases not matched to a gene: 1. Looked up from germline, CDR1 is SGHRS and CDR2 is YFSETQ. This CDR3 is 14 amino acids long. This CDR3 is CASSLGLAVNEQFF. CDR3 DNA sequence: TGCGCCAGCAGCTTGGGACTAGCGGTCAATGAGCAGTTCTTC.

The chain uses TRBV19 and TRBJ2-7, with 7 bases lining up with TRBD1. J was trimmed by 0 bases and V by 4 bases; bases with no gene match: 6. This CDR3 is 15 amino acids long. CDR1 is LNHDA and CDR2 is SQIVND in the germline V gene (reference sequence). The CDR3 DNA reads TGTGCCAGTAGTAGTGACAGGGACCTCTCCTACGAGCAGTACTTC. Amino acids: CASSSDRDLSYEQYF.

CDR3 in DNA: TGTGCCAGCAGCGACAACAGGGGGTTATACTCACCCCTCCACTTT. Translating it yields CASSDNRGLYSPLHF. The chain is built from TRBV9 and TRBJ1-6; 8 nucleotides match TRBD1. Germline values: CDR1 SGDLS, CDR2 YYNGEE. V shed 3 bases and J 10 bases; nucleotides not matched to a gene: 9. The CDR3 covers 15 residues.

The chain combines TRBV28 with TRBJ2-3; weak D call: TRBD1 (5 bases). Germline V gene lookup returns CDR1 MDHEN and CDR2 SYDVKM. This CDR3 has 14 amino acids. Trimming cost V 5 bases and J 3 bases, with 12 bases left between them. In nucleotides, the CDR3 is TGTGCCAGCAGTCACCGACAGTGGACAGATACGCAGTATTTT. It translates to CASSHRQWTDTQYF.

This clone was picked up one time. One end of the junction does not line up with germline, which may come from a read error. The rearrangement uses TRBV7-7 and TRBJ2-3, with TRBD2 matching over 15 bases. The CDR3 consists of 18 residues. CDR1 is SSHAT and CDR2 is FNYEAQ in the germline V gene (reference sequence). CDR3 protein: CASSPLSGTSGGTDTQYF. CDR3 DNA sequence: TGTGCTAGCAGCCCGTTGAGCGGGACTAGCGGGGGGACAGATACGCAGTATTTT.

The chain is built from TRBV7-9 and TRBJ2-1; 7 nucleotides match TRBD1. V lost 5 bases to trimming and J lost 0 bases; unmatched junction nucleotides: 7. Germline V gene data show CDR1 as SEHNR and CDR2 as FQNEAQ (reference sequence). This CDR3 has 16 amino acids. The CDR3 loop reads CASSAPGTVSYNEQFF. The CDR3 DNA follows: TGTGCCAGCAGCGCCCCCGGGACAGTCTCCTACAATGAGCAGTTCTTC. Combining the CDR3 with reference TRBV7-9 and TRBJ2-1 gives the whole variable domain DTGVSQNPRHKITKRGQNVTFRCDPISEHNRLYWYRQTLGQGPEFLTYFQNEAQLEKSRLLSDRFSAERPKGSFSTLEIQRTEQGDSAMYLCASSAPGTVSYNEQFFGPGTRLTVL.